A single sample gave rise to the 27 T cell receptor beta chains below, sequenced in a study of cytomegalovirus exposure and HLA in healthy donors. The PCR had 60 Vbeta and 13 Jbeta primers. The assay was immunoSEQ multiplex PCR, and TCRdb's table has in-frame clones only and misses some. With approximately 100,000 clones in the sample, the ten largest clones hold 0.5% to 0.7%. Sequences were obtained from PBMCs. The receptors were sampled from a middle-aged man in good health and CMV-seronegative.

The chain uses TRBV18 and TRBJ1-3, with 10 bases matching TRBD1. Germline V gives CDR1 KGHSH, CDR2 LQKENI. J was trimmed by 7 bases and V by 4 bases; bases with no gene match: 10. The CDR3 contains 16 residues. CDR3 sequence: CASSQPGQGLSNTIYF. CDR3 nucleotides: TGTGCCAGCTCACAACCGGGACAGGGGCTTTCGAACACCATATATTTT.

The chain links TRBV25-1 to TRBJ2-4; D uncertain. There are 15 residues in the CDR3. Germline V gene lookup returns CDR1 MGHDK and CDR2 SYGVNS. Trimming took off 4 bases at V and 0 bases at J, with 10 bases between the two ends. The chain's CDR3 is CASSANNEAKNIQYF. Here the CDR3 DNA reads TGTGCCAGCAGTGCAAACAACGAAGCCAAAAACATTCAGTACTTC.

This chain joins TRBV30 and TRBJ2-1; 10 positions agree with TRBD1. Germline V gene data show CDR1 as GTSNPN and CDR2 as SVGIG (reference sequence). Trimming took 2 bases from V and 15 from J; bases not matched to a gene: 7. CDR3 length: 12 amino acids. In DNA, the CDR3 is TGTGCCTGGAGTACGACAGGGGGCCGTTTGTTCTTC. This sequence encodes CAWSTTGGRLFF.

The rearrangement uses TRBV4-3 and TRBJ2-3; 11 nucleotides match TRBD2. The V segment lost 0 bases and the J segment 2 bases; nucleotides outside the gene matches: 10. This CDR3 has 19 amino acids. CDR1 is LGHNA, CDR2 YSLEER, per germline. The DNA of the CDR3 is TGCGCCAGCAGCCAAGATGGTTTTGGTAGCGGGGGGGCCACAGATACGCAGTATTTT. Its protein is CASSQDGFGSGGATDTQYF.

J is TRBJ1-4 and V is TRBV4-3, with D unclear. The CDR3 runs 16 residues. V dropped 1 base and J dropped 10 bases, with 19 bases sitting between them. Looked up from germline, CDR1 is LGHNA and CDR2 is YSLEER. The DNA of the CDR3 is TGCGCCAGCAGCCAAGGGGCTCGGGGAGAGGGTGGAAAACTGTTTTTT. Translated, it gives CASSQGARGEGGKLFF.

This chain joins TRBV4-1 and TRBJ1-1, with no clear D. Germline lookup yields CDR1 MGHRA and CDR2 YSYEKL. V was clipped by 1 base and J by 0 bases, with 12 bases between them. The CDR3 sequence is 16 residues long. The CDR3 reads CASSQAQSQVNTEAFF. The CDR3 DNA reads TGCGCCAGCAGCCAAGCCCAATCTCAGGTGAACACTGAAGCTTTCTTT.

Here the CDR3 DNA reads TGTGCCAGCAGCCCTTACGGGGACAGCCATGGCTACACCTTC. It specifies CASSPYGDSHGYTF. This sequence joins TRBV7-2 and TRBJ1-2, with 7 nucleotides matching TRBD1. J lost 6 bases, V lost 5 bases, and 9 bases had no gene match. This CDR3 has 14 residues. Germline assignment: CDR1 SGHTA and CDR2 FQGNSA. The full variable domain, rest sourced from reference TRBV7-2 and TRBJ1-2, is GAGVSQSPSNKVTEKGKDVELRCDPISGHTALYWYRQSLGQGLEFLIYFQGNSAPDKSGLPSDRFSAERTGGSVSTLTIQRTQQEDSAVYLCASSPYGDSHGYTFGSGTRLTVV.

The V call is TRBV2, the J call TRBJ2-7; 7 bases map to TRBD2. There are 15 residues in the CDR3. Germline assignment: CDR1 SNHLY and CDR2 FYNNEI. V was pared by 6 bases and J by 0 bases, with 8 bases of the junction left unmatched. For the CDR3, the DNA is TGTGCCAGCAGCCCTTTGGCTAGCGGCTCCTACGAGCAGTACTTC. Residues: CASSPLASGSYEQYF.

This rearrangement joins TRBV6-6 to TRBJ2-5; TRBD1 might be the D (5 bases). Trimming left V 6 bases short and J 7 bases short, with 15 bases between. CDR1 is MNHNY, CDR2 SVGAGI, per germline (reference sequence). The CDR3 runs 13 residues. Here the CDR3 reads CASSRRASGTQYF. CDR3 in DNA: TGTGCCAGCAGCCGCAGGGCGTCGGGGACCCAGTACTTC.

The V and J genes are TRBV6-5 and TRBJ2-7, with TRBD2 matching over 7 bases. Per germline, CDR1 MNHEY and CDR2 SVGAGI. The V and J ends lost 5 bases and 3 bases, in that order; junction bases with no gene match: 7. This CDR3 is built from 14 residues. Here the CDR3 reads CASSRAGEFYEQYF. The CDR3 bases are TGTGCCAGCAGTAGGGCGGGGGAGTTCTACGAGCAGTACTTC.

The J gene is TRBJ2-3, the V gene TRBV29-1, with D uncertain. Germline assignment: CDR1 SQVTM and CDR2 ANQGSEA. V shed 2 bases and J shed 0 bases, with 9 bases lying between them. The CDR3 totals 14 residues. CDR3 residues: CSVESRMSTDTQYF. The CDR3 DNA reads as TGCAGCGTTGAATCGCGGATGAGCACAGATACGCAGTATTTT.

V and J are TRBV6-5 and TRBJ2-7, with 9 bases matching TRBD1. Germline V gene data show CDR1 as MNHEY and CDR2 as SVGAGI. CDR3 size: 13 residues. J was trimmed by 5 bases and V by 6 bases; bases with no gene match: 5. The CDR3 DNA reads TGTGCCAGCAGACCGGGACAGGGTAACGAGCAGTACTTC. Protein: CASRPGQGNEQYF.

The chain couples TRBV28 to TRBJ2-1; maybe TRBD2 (5 bases). Germline CDR1 and CDR2: MDHEN and SYDVKM. The CDR3 is 18 amino acids. Trimming shortened V by 1 base and J by 6 bases, and 22 bases separated the two germline ends. Here the CDR3 DNA reads TGTGCCAGCAGTTTATTGGATTGGGATAGCGCGGGCCTCAATGAGCAGTTCTTC. Its translation is CASSLLDWDSAGLNEQFF. The full variable domain, rest sourced from reference TRBV28 and TRBJ2-1, is DVKVTQSSRYLVKRTGEKVFLECVQDMDHENMFWYRQDPGLGLRLIYFSYDVKMKEKGDIPEGYSVSREKKERFSLILESASTNQTSMYLCASSLLDWDSAGLNEQFFGPGTRLTVL.

The chain carries TRBV10-3 and TRBJ2-7; perhaps TRBD1 as D (6 bases). Trimming took off 4 bases at V and 5 bases at J, with 18 bases between the two ends. The CDR3 runs to 15 residues. Germline values: CDR1 ENHRY, CDR2 SYGVKD. CDR3 bases: TGTGCCATCAGTGGGCTAGGGGGTGGAGACGACGAGCAGTACTTC. This gives the protein CAISGLGGGDDEQYF.

The chain links TRBV5-8 to TRBJ2-2; TRBD1 is a possible D gene (7 bases). Germline V lookup: CDR1 SGHTS, CDR2 YDEGEE. V was clipped by 2 bases and J by 6 bases, with 20 bases between them. This CDR3 has 17 amino acids. The CDR3 DNA follows: TGTGCCAGCAGCTTCTATCGCGGGACAGCTGATCCCGGGGAGCTGTTTTTT. Encoded protein: CASSFYRGTADPGELFF.

The chain joins TRBV6-1 to TRBJ2-4, with 9 bases aligning to TRBD1. From germline, CDR1 is MNHNS and CDR2 SASEGT. After removal of 1 base from V and 0 bases from J, the junction contained 1 base not matched to a gene. CDR3 length: 16 amino acids. CDR3 amino acids: CASSEDRGLAKNIQYF. The CDR3 nucleotides are TGTGCCAGCAGTGAAGACAGGGGGCTAGCCAAAAACATTCAGTACTTC.

The chain couples TRBV6-1 to TRBJ1-1, with D hard to call. There are 12 residues in the CDR3. Trimming removed 6 bases at V and 7 bases at J, with 12 bases between. Germline loops: CDR1 MNHNS, CDR2 SASEGT. The CDR3 DNA follows: TGTGCCAGCAGGCCAAATGCCGGTGAAGCTTTCTTT. Its protein is CASRPNAGEAFF.

The rearrangement joins TRBV10-1 to TRBJ2-1, with D maybe TRBD2 (5 bases). The V end was cut by 0 bases, the J end by 9 bases, with 21 bases between. CDR1 and CDR2 (germline): WNHNN, SYGVQD (reference sequence). This CDR3 is 17 amino acids long. Here the CDR3 reads CASSESLLAEADGEQFF. CDR3 DNA sequence: TGCGCCAGCAGTGAGTCACTCCTAGCCGAGGCCGATGGTGAGCAGTTCTTC.

The chain carries TRBV5-1 and TRBJ2-5, with a tentative D call TRBD1 (6 bases). Matching the DNA end better, TRBJ2-7 makes the J call doubtful. The CDR3 length is 15 residues. Germline V gene data show CDR1 as SGHRS and CDR2 as YFSETQ. CDR3 nucleotide sequence: TGCGCCAGCAGCTTGTCAGGACAGACTCCCTACGAGCAGTACTTC. Translated: CASSLSGQTPYEQYF.

The V call is TRBV10-1, the J call TRBJ2-4; 8 positions agree with TRBD1. The germline V gene has CDR1 WNHNN and CDR2 SYGVQD (reference sequence). This CDR3 region has 17 residues. J was trimmed by 6 bases and V by 0 bases; bases with no gene match: 10. The CDR3 region is CASSESRIDRGPNIQYF. In DNA, the CDR3 is TGCGCCAGCAGTGAGTCGAGGATCGACAGGGGTCCAAACATTCAGTACTTC.

The chain combines TRBV4-2 with TRBJ2-7; no clear D. The CDR3 length is 16 residues. Trimming left V 1 base short and J 1 base short, with 14 bases between. Germline V lookup: CDR1 LGHNA, CDR2 YNFKEQ. CDR3 nucleotides: TGTGCCAGCAGCCAAGGTGAGGAAAGTAGATCCTACGAGCAGTACTTC. Its protein product is CASSQGEESRSYEQYF.

The gene calls are TRBV11-3 and TRBJ2-2; D may be TRBD1 (6 bases). V was trimmed by 5 bases and J by 5 bases, leaving 9 bases between them. CDR1 and CDR2 (germline): SGHNT, YENEEA. This CDR3 region has 13 residues. The CDR3 protein is CASSHTGTGELFF. The CDR3, as DNA: TGTGCCAGCAGCCACACAGGGACCGGGGAGCTGTTTTTT.

The chain employs TRBV19 and TRBJ2-1; D is unclear. CDR1 and CDR2 (germline): LNHDA, SQIVND (reference sequence). Deletions cut 3 bases from V and 4 bases from J, with 13 bases between. This CDR3 has 15 residues. CDR3 bases: TGTGCCAGTAGTATTTGGGCAGGAACGTACAATGAGCAGTTCTTC. It encodes CASSIWAGTYNEQFF.

The chain combines TRBV7-2 with TRBJ1-5; 8 bases fit TRBD1. Germline V gene lookup returns CDR1 SGHTA and CDR2 FQGNSA. Germline trimming cut 1 base from V and 4 bases from J; bases unmatched to any gene: 3. There are 15 residues in the CDR3. Here the CDR3 reads CASSLETGVNQPQHF. For the CDR3, the DNA is TGTGCCAGCAGCTTAGAGACAGGGGTGAATCAGCCCCAGCATTTT.

The chain carries TRBV5-1 and TRBJ2-1, with D uncertain. This CDR3 contains 13 residues. CDR1 SGHRS and CDR2 YFSETQ come from the germline V gene. V gave up 2 bases and J gave up 9 bases, with 12 bases separating them. For the CDR3, the DNA is TGCGCCAGCAGCTTATTAGCCGGTCTTGAGCAGTTCTTC. It is translated as CASSLLAGLEQFF.

The chain carries TRBV27 and TRBJ2-5, with 7 positions matching TRBD1. This CDR3 spans 15 amino acids. CDR1 is MNHEY, CDR2 SMNVEV, per germline (reference sequence). V was pared by 5 bases and J by 6 bases, with 12 bases of the junction left unmatched. The DNA for the CDR3 is TGTGCCAGCAGTCCCAAGGACAGGACAGATCAGACCCAGTACTTC. Protein: CASSPKDRTDQTQYF.

V is TRBV19 and J is TRBJ2-3, with 7 bases matching TRBD1. CDR1 LNHDA and CDR2 SQIVND come from the germline V gene (reference sequence). V lost 8 bases, J lost 5 bases, and 4 bases stayed unmatched. The CDR3 length is 12 residues. CDR3 loop: CASGDSGDTQYF. DNA for the CDR3: TGTGCCAGTGGGGACAGCGGAGATACGCAGTATTTT.